Each of the 24 T cell receptor beta chains below was sequenced from the same sample in a study of regulatory T cells in long-lasting Graves disease. The time point was: newly diagnosed GD, antithyroid drugs for less than 3 months. PBMCs provided the RNA from which the TCR library was made. iRepertoire HTBI primers and Arm-PCR of CDR3 regions built TCR beta libraries. Each CDR3 protein gets one entry after TCRdb re-called the multiplex PCR reads with MiXCR. The table shows roughly 500,000 distinct CDR3 sequences, with about 12% occurring only once. These data also featured in a second study, about T cells in Graves' hyperthyroidism and ophthalmopathy.

The source material was peripheral blood mononuclear cells (PBMCs), sampled at new diagnosis, from a patient treated with antithyroid drugs. The receptors here all came from a woman in her twenties or thirties with Graves disease.

The J gene is TRBJ1-5, the V gene TRBV20-1; no clear D. CDR3 size: 18 residues. The V end was cut by 0 bases, the J end by 0 bases, with 18 bases between. CDR1 DFQATT and CDR2 SNEGSKA come from the germline V gene (reference sequence). The CDR3 sequence: CSARDRRLLGYSNQPQHF. The CDR3 bases are TGCAGTGCTAGAGATCGCCGGCTGTTAGGTTATAGCAATCAGCCCCAGCATTTT.

This clonotype was seen at least ten times. The V gene is TRBV6-2 or TRBV6-3, the J gene TRBJ1-1, with D tentatively TRBD1 (5 bases). V was clipped by 2 bases and J by 4 bases, with 14 bases between them. CDR1 and CDR2 from the germline V gene are MNHEY and SVGEGT. The CDR3 runs to 15 residues. The CDR3 protein is CASSYRQGLGTEAFF. The CDR3 region has the DNA TGTGCCAGCAGTTACCGGCAGGGCTTGGGCACTGAAGCTTTCTTT.

V gene TRBV27 combines with J gene TRBJ2-7; 8 bases line up with TRBD2. The V gene end was trimmed by 7 bases and the J gene end by 4 bases; junction bases not matched to a gene: 12. The CDR3 covers 15 residues. Germline CDR1 reads MNHEY; CDR2 reads SMNVEV (reference sequence). The CDR3 coding sequence is TGTGCCAGCATCGACCGTAGCGGGAATTCTTACGAGCAGTACTTC. Translating it yields CASIDRSGNSYEQYF.

This clonotype occurred many times. The chain links TRBV28 to TRBJ1-5; D is possibly TRBD1 (5 bases). The germline gives CDR1 MDHEN, CDR2 SYDVKM. V gave up 0 bases and J gave up 7 bases, with 7 bases separating them. There are 13 residues in the CDR3. The CDR3 DNA sequence: TGTGCCAGCAGTTTATGGGGGGGGCAGCCCCAGCATTTT. Translation gives CASSLWGGQPQHF.

J is TRBJ2-7 and V is TRBV29-1; D remains ambiguous. The ends were cut back, 1 base at V and 5 bases at J, with 12 bases in the middle. CDR3 size: 13 residues. The germline CDR1 and CDR2 sequences are SQVTM and ANQGSEA. The CDR3 DNA is TGCAGCGTTGAAGGGAGAAGGGTTAACGAGCAGTACTTC. It yields the protein CSVEGRRVNEQYF.

The table lists this clonotype with many counts. The chain joins TRBV24-1 to TRBJ2-2; D gene uncertain. Germline values: CDR1 KGHDR, CDR2 SFDVKD. The CDR3 runs to 14 residues. V was clipped by 3 bases and J by 3 bases, with 7 bases between them. DNA of the CDR3: TGTGCCACCAGTGATCTGCTCGACACCGGGGAGCTGTTTTTT. This gives the protein CATSDLLDTGELFF.

This clonotype showed up many times. The CDR3 region is CATRGTGVTQPQHF. In DNA form, the CDR3 reads TGTGCCACCAGGGGAACAGGGGTTACTCAGCCCCAGCATTTT. The chain is built from TRBV6-2 or TRBV6-3 and TRBJ1-5, with TRBD1 identical over 7 bases. J was trimmed by 6 bases and V by 10 bases; bases with no gene match: 12. The CDR3 spans 14 residues. In germline, CDR1 is MNHEY, CDR2 SVGEGT.

This clonotype has ten or more counts. This chain connects TRBV2 to TRBJ1-2; TRBD1 matches 7 bases. CDR1 and CDR2 from the germline V gene are SNHLY and FYNNEI. Losses at the gene ends were 4 bases for V and 7 bases for J; bases not matched to a gene: 3. The CDR3 sequence is 12 residues long. This CDR3 reads CASSAQGVGYTF. The CDR3 region has the DNA TGTGCCAGCAGTGCCCAGGGGGTTGGCTACACCTTC.

This clonotype was seen at least ten times. The chain carries TRBV14 and TRBJ1-4, with D uncertain. Germline CDR1 and CDR2: SGHDN and FVKESK. V was cut by 0 bases and J by 3 bases, with 11 bases left in between. The CDR3 loop spans 16 amino acids. CDR3 nucleotide sequence: TGTGCCAGCAGCCAAGACTCGGCGGGAGCTAATGAAAAACTGTTTTTT. Residues: CASSQDSAGANEKLFF.

This clonotype was seen only a few times. A read error may account for a junction end that differs from germline. The chain has TRBV12-3 or TRBV12-4 and TRBJ2-4; D not certain. This CDR3 contains 14 residues. Here the CDR3 DNA reads TGTGTCAGCACCCGTCGGGTTGACAAAAACATTCAGTACTTC. Its translation: CVSTRRVDKNIQYF.

Many counts were recorded for this clonotype. V and J are TRBV12-3 or TRBV12-4 and TRBJ1-5; D might be TRBD1 (5 bases). The CDR3 runs 15 residues. Trimming stripped 1 base from V and 3 bases from J, with 10 bases between. The CDR3 bases are TGTGCCAGCAGTTTAGGGCAGGGAAACAATCAGCCCCAGCATTTT. Its protein product is CASSLGQGNNQPQHF.

This clonotype was counted at least ten times. V usage is TRBV5-1 and J usage is TRBJ2-1; D ambiguous. The CDR3 covers 15 residues. Germline loops: CDR1 SGHRS, CDR2 YFSETQ. V was pared by 3 bases and J by 4 bases, with 14 bases between. This CDR3 reads CASSSRAEAYNEQFF. In DNA, the CDR3 is TGCGCCAGCAGCTCCCGGGCTGAGGCGTACAATGAGCAGTTCTTC.

This clonotype was seen more than once but under ten times. The rearrangement links TRBV10-3 to TRBJ2-5; 14 bases agree with TRBD2. Trimming at V came to 8 bases and at J to 4 bases, leaving 3 bases not matched to a gene. Germline loops: CDR1 ENHRY, CDR2 SYGVKD. This CDR3 spans 14 amino acids. In DNA form, the CDR3 reads TGTGCCATCGGGACTAGCGGGAGTGGAGAGACCCAGTACTTC. Protein product: CAIGTSGSGETQYF.

Only a few counts were recorded for this clonotype. The chain combines TRBV5-4 with TRBJ2-5, with 14 bases identical to TRBD2. V dropped 0 bases and J dropped 5; count of bases not matched to a gene: 3. Germline CDR1 reads SGHNT; CDR2 reads YYREEE (reference sequence). The CDR3 extends over 16 amino acids. The CDR3 DNA reads TGTGCCAGCAGCTTGGCCGGGACTAGCGGGAGCGAGACCCAGTACTTC. Protein sequence: CASSLAGTSGSETQYF.

This chain links TRBV6-1 with TRBJ1-3; no firm D call. CDR1 and CDR2 from the germline V gene are MNHNS and SASEGT. The CDR3 is made up of 14 amino acids. The V and J ends lost 3 bases and 0 bases respectively, with 6 bases between them. The CDR3 is CASSEHNSGNTIYF. As DNA, the CDR3 is TGTGCCAGCAGTGAGCATAACTCTGGAAACACCATATATTTT.

This clonotype was detected many times. This sequence joins TRBV12-3 or TRBV12-4 and TRBJ2-7, with 9 bases that match TRBD1. CDR3 length equals 15 residues. V dropped 6 bases and J dropped 2; count of bases not matched to a gene: 8. The CDR3, as DNA: TGTGCCAGCAGCCGAAGTGGGACAGGGACCTACGAGCAGTACTTC. Protein sequence: CASSRSGTGTYEQYF.

A few counts support this clonotype. The chain has TRBV7-9 and TRBJ2-7; TRBD2 matches at 10 bases. V shed 0 bases, J shed 8 bases, and the junction held 7 bases outside the gene matches. This CDR3 spans 15 amino acids. Germline-derived CDR1 and CDR2 are SEHNR and FQNEAQ (reference sequence). The CDR3: CASSLAAGGPSKQYF. DNA for the CDR3: TGTGCCAGCAGCTTAGCAGCGGGAGGGCCTTCGAAGCAGTACTTC.

In this sample, this clonotype turned up many times. The chain employs TRBV6-5 and TRBJ1-5; a possible D gene is TRBD1 (5 bases). This CDR3 spans 17 amino acids. The V end lost 0 bases, the J end lost 3 bases, and 15 bases lay between the germline ends. The germline CDR1 and CDR2 sequences are MNHEY and SVGAGI. CDR3: CASSYSNPGRHNQPQHF. The CDR3 coding sequence is TGTGCCAGCAGTTACTCGAATCCGGGACGGCACAATCAGCCCCAGCATTTT.

This clonotype has ten or more counts. The chain has TRBV20-1 and TRBJ2-3; 11 bases are shared with TRBD2. The V gene's germline CDR1 is DFQATT and CDR2 SNEGSKA (reference sequence). The CDR3 contains 14 residues. The trim removed 4 bases at V and 5 bases at J, leaving 5 bases unmatched. Here the CDR3 DNA reads TGCAGTGCTATTTATAGCGGGAGGGGAGATACGCAGTATTTT. It specifies CSAIYSGRGDTQYF.

There are many counts of this clonotype. The V and J genes are TRBV20-1 and TRBJ2-5, with 8 nucleotides matching TRBD1. Trimming removed 5 bases from V and 2 bases from J; junction bases left unmatched: 10. Germline loops: CDR1 DFQATT, CDR2 SNEGSKA (reference sequence). CDR3 length: 15 amino acids. The DNA for the CDR3 is TGCAGTGCTGGACAGGGCGGAAACTCTCAAGAGACCCAGTACTTC. Protein product: CSAGQGGNSQETQYF.

This clonotype was seen at least ten times. The chain has TRBV19 and TRBJ2-1; 12 bases are shared with TRBD2. The CDR3 is 16 residues long. Germline V gene data show CDR1 as LNHDA and CDR2 as SQIVND (reference sequence). The V and J ends lost 7 bases and 3 bases, in that order; junction bases with no gene match: 7. DNA for the CDR3: TGTGCCAGTACCCGACTAGCGGGAGCCGGCTACAATGAGCAGTTCTTC. This codes for CASTRLAGAGYNEQFF.

In its sample, this clonotype was seen many times. J is TRBJ1-1 and V is TRBV2; D remains unclear. Germline loops: CDR1 SNHLY, CDR2 FYNNEI. The V end lost 5 bases, the J end lost 5 bases, and 18 bases lay between the germline ends. This CDR3 contains 15 residues. The CDR3 reads CASSWAGSSLTEAFF. The CDR3 nucleotides are TGTGCCAGCAGTTGGGCAGGCTCCAGCTTGACTGAAGCTTTCTTT.

This clonotype has a count of ten or more. V and J are TRBV6-5 and TRBJ2-5, with a weak D call TRBD1 (5 bases). Germline V gene sequence: CDR1 MNHEY, CDR2 SVGAGI. This CDR3 has 13 residues. V was trimmed by 4 bases and J by 7 bases, leaving 13 bases between them. CDR3 sequence: CASSWGRQGTQYF. Here the CDR3 DNA reads TGTGCCAGCAGTTGGGGAAGGCAGGGGACCCAGTACTTC.

The chain combines TRBV15 with TRBJ2-3; 13 bases align to TRBD2. Germline loops: CDR1 LNHNV, CDR2 YYDKDF (reference sequence). Trimming at V came to 5 bases and at J to 5 bases, leaving 7 bases not matched to a gene. The CDR3 spans 16 residues. CDR3 sequence (DNA): TGTGCCACCAGCGGAGGGGGACTAGCGGGAATAGATACGCAGTATTTT. Its protein is CATSGGGLAGIDTQYF.